This entry features one T cell receptor (beta chain) sequence. The specificity of this receptor is unknown. No much larger clone is present one base from it, and per-base qualities are unavailable. The trial excluded patients who had a history of autoimmune disease or who were on systemic immunosuppression. In every dose cohort, peripheral blood was drawn for TCR sequencing at baseline, cycle 4 day 1, and cycle 7 day 1. Samples were obtained from an open-label, multicenter, first-in-human phase I dose-escalation trial of ivuxolimab. The trial enrolled adults with locally advanced or metastatic head and neck squamous cell, hepatocellular, melanoma or renal cell carcinoma. Before TCR sequencing, CD4+ T cells and CD8+ T cells were sorted from peripheral blood as separate populations. This record belongs to a study of OX40 agonist ivuxolimab in advanced cancers. Turning to the overall study: Ivuxolimab was an agonistic, fully human IgG2 monoclonal antibody directed against OX40 (CD134), a costimulatory receptor. Intravenous ivuxolimab was administered to patients every 2 weeks at six dose levels: 0.01, 0.1, 0.3, 1.5, 3 and 10 mg/kg. Of the roughly 53 patients in dose escalation, 19 had hepatocellular carcinoma, around 15 had melanoma, 9 had renal cell carcinoma and 9 had head and neck cancer. A male proportion of around 83% and a mean age of approximately 62 years, ranging from about 23 to 90, were recorded for the dose-escalation cohort. Patients were allowed to have had prior anti-PD-1, anti-PD-L1 or anti-CTLA-4 therapy, and 40% to 45% of the dose-escalation patients had been treated with checkpoint inhibitors. Three dose-escalation patients achieved partial responses, one with hepatocellular carcinoma and two with cutaneous melanoma. Peripheral TCRbeta sequencing was intended to test whether TCR sequence diversity was altered and clonal T-cell expansion was caused by ivuxolimab. The paper covers the monotherapy dose-escalation part of the phase I ivuxolimab trial, which included N of about 50 patients. Study-level results and caveats: After ivuxolimab, CD8+ T cells had more expanded clones than CD4+ T cells on average. Low levels of normalized T-cell clonal expansion were also shown by some nonresponding patients. Clonal expansion of both CD4+ and CD8+ blood T cells was observed from baseline to week 6 at doses 0.1 to 3.0 mg/kg. Which antigens the clonally expanded peripheral T cells were specific for was not determined. In partial responders in the 0.1-3.0 mg/kg groups, normalized peripheral clonal expansion was found to be among the lowest, especially among CD8+ T cells.

Genomic DNA was isolated from the sorted cells so that the TCRbeta CDR3 region could be sequenced. The immunoSEQ Assay was used to sequence the TCRbeta CDR3 regions. Drawn from immuneACCESS, this table holds only the in-frame rearrangements with V and J called that TCRdb kept. Clones are partly lost; checked studies trace under half to an unresolved V gene and leave the rest unexplained. The sample has fewer than 25,000 clones on record, around 73% of them singletons. Of the sample, 1.4% is held by the ten largest clones. The V end gives up 4 bases and the J end 2 bases, leaving 9 bases in the junction not matched to a gene. The CDR3 sequence holds 17 residues, the cysteine and phenylalanine included. This entry keeps only the CDR3 DNA: 51 bases, framed from base 1. The germline V gene provides CDR1 SGHRS and CDR2 YFSETQ.

The source of this sequence is an adult with an advanced solid tumor such as melanoma, head and neck, liver or kidney cancer. Material: CD4+ or CD8+ T cells sorted from blood, obtained in a trial of the OX40 agonist ivuxolimab. The receptor chain draws on TRBV5-1 and TRBJ2-6, and 7 bases in between align with TRBD1. At the DNA level, the sequence is TGCGCCAGCAGCAAATATGACAGGGATGCTGGGGCCAACGTCCTGACTTTC. It translates as CASSKYDRDAGANVLTF.